This T cell receptor (beta chain) was identified in a study of blood T cell repertoires in COVID-19. Study-wide context: PBMCs, B-cell-depleted T cells, or T cells provided the cDNA or gDNA that made up the material.

Cohorts were determined from participant-reported clinical history. V was trimmed by 10 bases and J by 0 bases, leaving 21 bases between them. The CDR3 extends over 16 amino acids. Germline assignment: CDR1 SEHNR and CDR2 FQNEAQ (reference sequence). Original handling: Estimates of nucleated cell counts were drawn from the amplification of reference gene primers. TCRdb's table, derived via immunoSEQ multiplex PCR, lists solely in-frame clones and lacks some. V and J calls plus clone size are reproduced from that table; the DNA served to infer D and trimming. Altogether a few hundred thousand clones are present, 87% being singletons, with the ten largest covering around 5.8%.

Sequences were obtained from PBMCs or T cells enriched from blood (not recorded which). This TCR was recovered from a woman between 35 and 50 years old who had recovered from COVID-19. V and J are TRBV7-9 and TRBJ2-5; possible D gene TRBD1, 5 bases. CDR3 loop: CATTTVFVFHQETQYF. The CDR3 DNA is TGTGCCACCACGACAGTCTTCGTTTTCCACCAAGAGACCCAGTACTTC.